Listed below are T cell receptor beta chains from one sample, sequenced in a study of T-cell reconstitution after alpha-beta-depleted transplantation in children. In TCRdb, the PCR reads were re-called with MiXCR into one record per CDR3 protein. The sample has roughly 28,000 distinct CDR3 sequences, roughly 19% seen once. This sample comprised PBMCs, mostly from graft donor cells, obtained 60 days after TCRalphabeta/CD19-depleted stem cell transplant. The receptors were sampled from a male patient between 2 and 10 years old who had a stem cell transplant for acute lymphoblastic leukemia, so the T cells may come from the graft donor. CDR3s include the opening cysteine and the closing phenylalanine or tryptophan. D genes are given only for firm matches. Some rows have no size entry. The others give once, few or many, or a class for an expanded clone.

CDR3nt: TGCAGTGCTAGAGCGGGACTAGCGGCAGATACGCAGTATTTT
CDR3aa: CSARAGLAADTQYF
v_gene: TRBV20-1
abundance: few
d_gene: TRBD2
j_gene: TRBJ2-3

CDR3nt: TGTGCCAGCAGCTTAGTCCCGTCGCAGGGGGCCTCCTATGGCTACACCTTC
CDR3aa: CASSLVPSQGASYGYTF
v_gene: TRBV7-8
abundance: many
d_gene: TRBD1
j_gene: TRBJ1-2

CDR3nt: TGTGCCAGCAGTGACGACCTGGGGTCCAATCAGCCCCAGCATTTT
CDR3aa: CASSDDLGSNQPQHF
v_gene: TRBV2
abundance: .
d_gene: .
j_gene: TRBJ1-5

CDR3nt: TGCAGTGCTAGGGGACAGGGAGTAGATACGCAGTATTTT
CDR3aa: CSARGQGVDTQYF
v_gene: TRBV20-1
abundance: many
d_gene: TRBD1
j_gene: TRBJ2-3

CDR3nt: TGTGCCAGCAGTTCCCCGGGACGCTCCTACGAGCAGTACTTC
CDR3aa: CASSSPGRSYEQYF
v_gene: TRBV27
abundance: few
d_gene: .
j_gene: TRBJ2-7

CDR3nt: TGTGCCACCAGCAGGAATAGTGAGCAGTTCTTC
CDR3aa: CATSRNSEQFF
v_gene: TRBV15
abundance: .
d_gene: .
j_gene: TRBJ2-1

CDR3nt: TGTGCCAGCAGCTGGGACCCGGGACTAGTTCCCTACGAGCAGTACTTC
CDR3aa: CASSWDPGLVPYEQYF
v_gene: TRBV6-2/TRBV6-3
abundance: few
d_gene: TRBD2
j_gene: TRBJ2-7

CDR3nt: TGTGCCAGCAGCTTAGCCGGGGGGCGTATGAACACTGAAGCTTTCTTT
CDR3aa: CASSLAGGRMNTEAFF
v_gene: TRBV7-8
abundance: .
d_gene: .
j_gene: TRBJ1-1

CDR3nt: TGTGCCAGCAGTTTATTCGTCGGGGTTAGCACCGGGGAGCTGTTTTTT
CDR3aa: CASSLFVGVSTGELFF
v_gene: TRBV27
abundance: few
d_gene: .
j_gene: TRBJ2-2

CDR3nt: TGCAGTGCACCCAAACAGGGGGCGGGTGGCTACACCTTC
CDR3aa: CSAPKQGAGGYTF
v_gene: TRBV20-1
abundance: many
d_gene: TRBD1
j_gene: TRBJ1-2

CDR3nt: TGCGCCAGCAGTCCCCCCGGGGACAGGGGACCCTATCAGCCCCAGCATTTT
CDR3aa: CASSPPGDRGPYQPQHF
v_gene: TRBV23-1
abundance: .
d_gene: TRBD1
j_gene: TRBJ1-5

CDR3nt: TGTGCCACCAGCAGAGATAGGGGGCTTTACACTGAAGCTTTCTTT
CDR3aa: CATSRDRGLYTEAFF
v_gene: TRBV15
abundance: few
d_gene: TRBD1
j_gene: TRBJ1-1

CDR3nt: TGTGCCAGCAGTTTATCGATAGACGCTGAAGCTTTCTTT
CDR3aa: CASSLSIDAEAFF
v_gene: TRBV27
abundance: .
d_gene: .
j_gene: TRBJ1-1

CDR3nt: TGTGCCAGCAGCTTGACCGGGACTAGCGGGGCCACCTGGTATTTT
CDR3aa: CASSLTGTSGATWYF
v_gene: TRBV11-2
abundance: many
d_gene: TRBD2
j_gene: TRBJ2-3

CDR3nt: TGCAGTGCTAGAGATTCCGGACTAGGCCACTACGAGCAGTACTTC
CDR3aa: CSARDSGLGHYEQYF
v_gene: TRBV20-1
abundance: many
d_gene: TRBD2
j_gene: TRBJ2-7

CDR3nt: TGTGCCAGCAGCTTTAGCGGCTACCAAGGGGTTCGCTACGAGCAGTACTTC
CDR3aa: CASSFSGYQGVRYEQYF
v_gene: TRBV7-2
abundance: few
d_gene: .
j_gene: TRBJ2-7

CDR3nt: TGTGCCAGCAGTTCCAGGACTAGCGGGACCACTTACAATGAGCAGTTCTTC
CDR3aa: CASSSRTSGTTYNEQFF
v_gene: TRBV6-2/TRBV6-3
abundance: many
d_gene: TRBD2
j_gene: TRBJ2-1

CDR3nt: TGCGCCAGCAGCTATCGAGGGGGTTTCTCCTACAATGAGCAGTTCTTC
CDR3aa: CASSYRGGFSYNEQFF
v_gene: TRBV4-3
abundance: .
d_gene: .
j_gene: TRBJ2-1

CDR3nt: TGTGCCAGCAGCTTAGAGGCGGGATCTGGAAACACCATATATTTT
CDR3aa: CASSLEAGSGNTIYF
v_gene: TRBV7-2
abundance: .
d_gene: .
j_gene: TRBJ1-3

CDR3nt: TGCAGCGTCCGAACCGAGGTTAACTATGGCTACACCTTC
CDR3aa: CSVRTEVNYGYTF
v_gene: TRBV29-1
abundance: .
d_gene: .
j_gene: TRBJ1-2

CDR3nt: TGTGCCAGCAGCTTAGACGCGAATGGCTACACCTTC
CDR3aa: CASSLDANGYTF
v_gene: TRBV7-9
abundance: few
d_gene: .
j_gene: TRBJ1-2

CDR3nt: TGTGCCAGCAGTAGGGACAGGGGGGACGGCTACACCTTC
CDR3aa: CASSRDRGDGYTF
v_gene: TRBV6-1
abundance: .
d_gene: TRBD1
j_gene: TRBJ1-2

CDR3nt: TGTGCCAGCAGCTTGAGAACTAGCCCATACAATGAGCAGTTCTTC
CDR3aa: CASSLRTSPYNEQFF
v_gene: TRBV13
abundance: many
d_gene: .
j_gene: TRBJ2-1

CDR3nt: TGCGCCAGCAGTGCAACCCTCTACAATGAGCAGTTCTTC
CDR3aa: CASSATLYNEQFF
v_gene: TRBV10-2
abundance: many
d_gene: .
j_gene: TRBJ2-1

CDR3nt: TGCAGTGCTAGCCCGGACAGGGGGCAATACGAGCAGTACTTC
CDR3aa: CSASPDRGQYEQYF
v_gene: TRBV20-1
abundance: few
d_gene: TRBD1
j_gene: TRBJ2-7

CDR3nt: TGTGCCAGCAGCCGGGACAGGGAGGCCCATGAAGCTTTCTTT
CDR3aa: CASSRDREAHEAFF
v_gene: TRBV5-4
abundance: many
d_gene: TRBD1
j_gene: TRBJ1-1

CDR3nt: TGTGCCAGCAGCTTGGATGGGATTCCCTACGAGCAGTACTTC
CDR3aa: CASSLDGIPYEQYF
v_gene: TRBV5-6
abundance: once
d_gene: .
j_gene: TRBJ2-7

CDR3nt: TGTGCCAGCAGCCGCACCACAGGGAGCTTCACTGAAGCTTTCTTT
CDR3aa: CASSRTTGSFTEAFF
v_gene: TRBV7-6
abundance: few
d_gene: .
j_gene: TRBJ1-1

CDR3nt: TGTGCTAGTGGTTTTACAGCGGGGGAGTACAATGAGCAGTTCTTC
CDR3aa: CASGFTAGEYNEQFF
v_gene: TRBV12-5
abundance: many
d_gene: TRBD2
j_gene: TRBJ2-1

CDR3nt: TGTGCCAGCAGTTTAGTTGGGGCAGCGGAAGAGACCCAGTACTTC
CDR3aa: CASSLVGAAEETQYF
v_gene: TRBV12-3/TRBV12-4
abundance: .
d_gene: .
j_gene: TRBJ2-5

CDR3nt: TGCAGCGTTGTACCGGTGACAGGCACAGATACGCAGTATTTT
CDR3aa: CSVVPVTGTDTQYF
v_gene: TRBV29-1
abundance: many
d_gene: .
j_gene: TRBJ2-3

CDR3nt: TGTGCCAGCAGCTCCACCATATGGGCGGCGGGAGTAGCTCAAGAGACCCAGTACTTC
CDR3aa: CASSSTIWAAGVAQETQYF
v_gene: TRBV11-2
abundance: .
d_gene: TRBD2
j_gene: TRBJ2-5

CDR3nt: TGTGCCAGCAGCCGAGCGGGGGGTCAAAATGAGCAGTTCTTC
CDR3aa: CASSRAGGQNEQFF
v_gene: TRBV4-2
abundance: many
d_gene: TRBD2
j_gene: TRBJ2-1

CDR3nt: TGCAGTGCCAAGATTACTAGCGGTACAGATACGCAGTATTTT
CDR3aa: CSAKITSGTDTQYF
v_gene: TRBV20-1
abundance: few
d_gene: TRBD2
j_gene: TRBJ2-3

CDR3nt: TGCAGCGTTGGGGGACAGGGCCATGGCTACACCTTC
CDR3aa: CSVGGQGHGYTF
v_gene: TRBV29-1
abundance: many
d_gene: TRBD1
j_gene: TRBJ1-2

CDR3nt: TGTGCCAGCACCTTGGACAGGGGGAGGACCGGGGAGCTGTTTTTT
CDR3aa: CASTLDRGRTGELFF
v_gene: TRBV12-3/TRBV12-4
abundance: .
d_gene: TRBD1
j_gene: TRBJ2-2

CDR3nt: TGTGCCAGCAGTTACCCGGCAGGGGGCATGAACACTGAAGCTTTCTTT
CDR3aa: CASSYPAGGMNTEAFF
v_gene: TRBV6-5
abundance: many
d_gene: TRBD1
j_gene: TRBJ1-1

CDR3nt: TGCAGTGCTAGAAGGGAGGGTCCTGGAAACACCATATATTTT
CDR3aa: CSARREGPGNTIYF
v_gene: TRBV20-1
abundance: medium-sized
d_gene: .
j_gene: TRBJ1-3

CDR3nt: TGTGCCAGCAGAACAGGATCCTATGGCTACACCTTC
CDR3aa: CASRTGSYGYTF
v_gene: TRBV25-1
abundance: .
d_gene: .
j_gene: TRBJ1-2

CDR3nt: TGTGCCAGCAGCTTAAGGGACAGGGGGGACACTGAAGCTTTCTTT
CDR3aa: CASSLRDRGDTEAFF
v_gene: TRBV7-9
abundance: medium-sized
d_gene: TRBD1
j_gene: TRBJ1-1

CDR3nt: TGTGCCAGCAGTGTGGGCGGGATGGGCGATGAGCAGTTCTTC
CDR3aa: CASSVGGMGDEQFF
v_gene: TRBV25-1
abundance: .
d_gene: .
j_gene: TRBJ2-1

CDR3nt: TGTGCCAGCAGTTCACTAGCGCGGGAGCTGTTTTTT
CDR3aa: CASSSLARELFF
v_gene: TRBV12-3/TRBV12-4
abundance: .
d_gene: TRBD2
j_gene: TRBJ2-2

CDR3nt: TGTGCCAGCAGCTTTCCCGTACCCTCCTACGAGCAGTACTTC
CDR3aa: CASSFPVPSYEQYF
v_gene: TRBV7-9
abundance: .
d_gene: .
j_gene: TRBJ2-7

CDR3nt: TGTGCCAGCAGCGAGACAGACAGGGGAAGTGGCTACACCTTC
CDR3aa: CASSETDRGSGYTF
v_gene: TRBV7-6
abundance: many
d_gene: TRBD1
j_gene: TRBJ1-2

CDR3nt: TGCGCCAGCAGCCAAGATCCGGGCAGGGGGAACACTGAAGCTTTCTTT
CDR3aa: CASSQDPGRGNTEAFF
v_gene: TRBV4-1
abundance: many
d_gene: .
j_gene: TRBJ1-1

CDR3nt: TGTGCCAGCAGTTACTACAGCCTGGGCACTGAAGCTTTCTTT
CDR3aa: CASSYYSLGTEAFF
v_gene: TRBV6-5
abundance: many
d_gene: .
j_gene: TRBJ1-1

CDR3nt: TGTGCTAGCAGCTTAGCGCTGGGATCTGAATACGAGCAGTACTTC
CDR3aa: CASSLALGSEYEQYF
v_gene: TRBV7-7
abundance: many
d_gene: .
j_gene: TRBJ2-7